These 24 T cell receptor beta chains were sequenced from one sample in a study of blood T cell repertoires in COVID-19. The repertoire was sequenced with immunoSEQ multiplex PCR; TCRdb's copy has only in-frame clones and lacks some. The repertoire has around 130,000 clones, 80% to 90% of them found once; the top ten carry about 29%. Sequencing was carried out using peripheral blood. Receptors originate from a man aged 70-80 years with active or convalescent COVID-19.

The count of this clone is one. The chain has TRBV6-5 and TRBJ1-6; the D is unclear. The CDR3 sequence is 15 residues long. Germline V gene data show CDR1 as MNHEY and CDR2 as SVGAGI. V was cut by 6 bases and J by 3 bases, with 12 bases left in between. CDR3 protein: CASREAEYYNSPLHF. Here the CDR3 DNA reads TGTGCCAGCAGGGAGGCGGAGTACTATAATTCACCCCTCCACTTT.

The chain recombines TRBV5-1 with TRBJ1-2; 7 bases match TRBD1. This CDR3 is built from 15 residues. Germline V gene sequence: CDR1 SGHRS, CDR2 YFSETQ. V shed 6 bases and J 4 bases; nucleotides not matched to a gene: 12. CDR3 residues: CASTWEPGQLYGYTF. CDR3 nucleotide sequence: TGCGCCAGCACCTGGGAACCGGGACAGCTCTATGGCTACACCTTC.

V gene TRBV19 combines with J gene TRBJ2-3; D possibly corresponds to TRBD2 (5 bases). V lost 1 base and J 2 bases, leaving 10 bases between the germline ends. The germline CDR1 and CDR2 sequences are LNHDA and SQIVND (reference sequence). The CDR3 consists of 15 residues. The CDR3 DNA reads TGTGCCAGTAGTATAGGAGGGAAGCTCACAGATACGCAGTATTTT. This codes for CASSIGGKLTDTQYF.

The genes are TRBV3-1 (or the pseudogene TRBV3-2) and TRBJ2-7; 12 bases match TRBD2. The junction had 4 bases not matched to a gene; V was cut back by 4 bases and J by 3 bases. The CDR3 has 15 amino acids. From germline, CDR1 is LGHDT and CDR2 YNNKEL (reference sequence). Written as DNA, the CDR3 is TGTGCCAGCAGCCTTGGACTAGCGGGGAGCTACGAGCAGTACTTC. As protein: CASSLGLAGSYEQYF.

V and J are TRBV7-3 and TRBJ2-1, with D perhaps TRBD2 (5 bases). Trimming pared 1 base from V and 1 base from J, leaving 14 bases between. The CDR3 extends over 17 amino acids. The germline V gene encodes CDR1 SGHTA and CDR2 FQGTGA. The CDR3 loop is CASSLSAGTFSYNEQFF. CDR3 nucleotide sequence: TGTGCCAGCAGCTTAAGTGCGGGCACGTTTTCCTACAATGAGCAGTTCTTC.

The V gene is TRBV27, the J gene TRBJ1-4; D gene unclear. The germline V gene encodes CDR1 MNHEY and CDR2 SMNVEV (reference sequence). This CDR3 comprises 13 residues. Trimming left V 8 bases short and J 7 bases short, with 14 bases between. The CDR3 reads CASGTKYPEKLFF. DNA for the CDR3: TGTGCCAGCGGCACAAAATATCCTGAAAAACTGTTTTTT.

The chain employs TRBV9 and TRBJ1-1; D gene uncertain. V lost 4 bases and J 4 bases, leaving 14 bases between the germline ends. This CDR3 is built from 14 residues. Germline assignment: CDR1 SGDLS and CDR2 YYNGEE. The CDR3 loop is CASSTLDEGTEAFF. The CDR3 nucleotides read TGTGCCAGCAGCACCTTGGACGAGGGCACTGAAGCTTTCTTT.

The chain recombines TRBV3-1 (or the pseudogene TRBV3-2) with TRBJ1-4; TRBD1 is a possible D gene (5 bases). This CDR3 is built from 15 residues. The germline CDR1 and CDR2 sequences are LGHDT and YNNKEL (reference sequence). Trimming took off 4 bases at V and 4 bases at J, with 13 bases between the two ends. DNA for the CDR3: TGTGCCAGCAGCCCGATCGGGGGTAATAATGAAAAACTGTTTTTT. As protein: CASSPIGGNNEKLFF.

The chain employs TRBV13 and TRBJ2-1; a weak D match, TRBD2 (6 bases). Trimming removed 5 bases from V and 0 bases from J, with 17 bases in between. Germline V gives CDR1 PRHDT, CDR2 FYEKMQ (reference sequence). The CDR3 runs to 17 residues. The CDR3 here is CASSLSGSISSYNEQFF. In DNA form, the CDR3 reads TGTGCCAGCAGCCTAAGCGGGTCTATCAGCTCCTACAATGAGCAGTTCTTC.

The J gene is TRBJ1-4, the V gene TRBV15; D is unresolved. The germline V gene encodes CDR1 LNHNV and CDR2 YYDKDF (reference sequence). This CDR3 comprises 16 residues. The V gene lost 1 base and the J gene lost 8 bases, with 17 bases spanning the gap. The CDR3 nucleotides are TGTGCCACCAGCAGAGGTTCGAGTAGTACCCGGGAAAAACTGTTTTTT. Residues: CATSRGSSSTREKLFF.

The V gene is TRBV29-1, the J gene TRBJ2-2; TRBD2 agrees at 7 bases. J gave up 1 base and V 5 bases, and 10 bases lay outside the gene matches. The germline V gene encodes CDR1 SQVTM and CDR2 ANQGSEA. This CDR3 has 16 amino acids. The CDR3 sequence: CSVPSGLAVNTGELFF. As DNA, the CDR3 is TGCAGCGTTCCTTCGGGGCTAGCGGTGAACACCGGGGAGCTGTTTTTT.

The chain has TRBV10-3 and TRBJ2-1, with 16 bases matching TRBD2. This CDR3 has 16 residues. Germline assignment: CDR1 ENHRY and CDR2 SYGVKD. V lost 6 bases, J lost 9 bases, and 8 bases stayed unmatched. DNA of the CDR3: TGTGCCATCAGCCCGGGACTAGCGGGAGGGCCAGGTGAGCAGTTCTTC. As protein: CAISPGLAGGPGEQFF.

This rearrangement joins TRBV18 to TRBJ1-2, with 11 bases fitting TRBD1. This CDR3 is 16 amino acids long. The germline V gene has CDR1 KGHSH and CDR2 LQKENI. V lost 5 bases and J lost 8; bases outside the gene matches: 13. CDR3 protein: CASSSGQGAVRKGYTF. CDR3 nucleotide sequence: TGTGCCAGCTCATCAGGACAGGGGGCGGTTCGAAAGGGCTACACCTTC.

This clone was observed a few times. The same CDR3 arises from other DNA sequences in this sample as well. This chain links TRBV28 with TRBJ2-7; 8 bases are shared with TRBD2. V shed 6 bases and J 2 bases; nucleotides not matched to a gene: 6. There are 14 residues in the CDR3. In germline, CDR1 is MDHEN, CDR2 SYDVKM. Here the CDR3 DNA reads TGTGCCAGCAGCTGGACTAGCTGGACCTACGAGCAGTACTTC. Translation: CASSWTSWTYEQYF.

The chain links TRBV7-2 to TRBJ2-7; D gene ambiguous. The CDR3 totals 15 residues. Trimming removed 2 bases from V and 2 bases from J, with 13 bases in between. Germline loops: CDR1 SGHTA, CDR2 FQGNSA. The CDR3 reads CASSLKASQAYEQYF. CDR3 nucleotide sequence: TGTGCCAGCAGCTTAAAGGCCAGCCAGGCCTACGAGCAGTACTTC.

The rearrangement joins TRBV18 to TRBJ2-1; D may be TRBD2 (5 bases). The CDR3 contains 13 residues. Germline lookup yields CDR1 KGHSH and CDR2 LQKENI. V shed 2 bases and J shed 8 bases, with 10 bases lying between them. The CDR3 spells CASSPGLADEQFF. The CDR3, as DNA: TGTGCCAGCTCACCAGGGCTAGCAGATGAGCAGTTCTTC. Complete variable domain (other parts from reference TRBV18 and TRBJ2-1): NAGVMQNPRHLVRRRGQEARLRCSPMKGHSHVYWYRQLPEEGLKFMVYLQKENIIDESGMPKERFSAEFPKEGPSILRIQQVVRGDSAAYFCASSPGLADEQFFGPGTRLTVL.

The rearrangement joins TRBV28 to TRBJ1-2, with TRBD1 identical over 8 bases. The CDR3 sequence is 14 residues long. V was pared by 4 bases and J by 1 base, with 2 bases of the junction left unmatched. Looked up from germline, CDR1 is MDHEN and CDR2 is SYDVKM. The CDR3 nucleotides are TGTGCCAGCAGTTGGGACAGGTATAACTATGGCTACACCTTC. Its translation: CASSWDRYNYGYTF.

This sequence joins TRBV11-3 and TRBJ2-1; 13 positions match TRBD2. V dropped 5 bases and J dropped 2; count of bases not matched to a gene: 3. The CDR3 runs 16 residues. The germline V gene has CDR1 SGHNT and CDR2 YENEEA. The CDR3 here is CASSPGTSGTYNEQFF. The CDR3 DNA sequence: TGTGCCAGCAGCCCCGGGACTAGCGGGACCTACAATGAGCAGTTCTTC.

The rearrangement joins TRBV28 to TRBJ1-1; weak D call: TRBD1 (5 bases). Trimming removed 11 bases at V and 1 base at J, with 17 bases between. Germline CDR1 MDHEN, CDR2 SYDVKM. The CDR3 loop spans 14 amino acids. CDR3 nucleotide sequence: TGTGCCCGCGGGGGGGGTGGAGGGAACACTGAAGCTTTCTTT. Amino acid sequence: CARGGGGGNTEAFF.

This clone was observed a few times. The chain couples TRBV5-1 to TRBJ2-1; unclear D gene. The germline V gene has CDR1 SGHRS and CDR2 YFSETQ. The V end lost 0 bases, the J end lost 5 bases, and 6 bases lay between the germline ends. The CDR3 is 13 amino acids. CDR3 DNA: TGCGCCAGCAGCTTGGGCGCCAACAATGAGCAGTTCTTC. It yields the protein CASSLGANNEQFF.

The chain links TRBV19 to TRBJ2-7; 7 bases line up with TRBD2. Trimming cost V 3 bases and J 3 bases; bases outside gene matches: 8. Per germline, CDR1 LNHDA and CDR2 SQIVND (reference sequence). The CDR3 is 15 amino acids. The CDR3 DNA is TGTGCCAGTAGTATGACTAGCCGATTGGACTACGAGCAGTACTTC. Translating it yields CASSMTSRLDYEQYF.

The J gene is TRBJ2-7, the V gene TRBV10-3; 7 bases align to TRBD2. V was pared by 2 bases and J by 2 bases, with 3 bases of the junction left unmatched. CDR3 length: 14 amino acids. CDR1 and CDR2 (germline): ENHRY, SYGVKD. DNA for the CDR3: TGTGCCATCAGTGAGGGGCTAGCGGCCTACGAGCAGTACTTC. Translated, it gives CAISEGLAAYEQYF.

Turning to this clone: At one boundary the junction diverges from the germline segment, which might be a read error. This rearrangement joins TRBV3-1 (or the pseudogene TRBV3-2) to TRBJ2-7; 9 bases match TRBD1. CDR3 length: 12 residues. The germline CDR1 and CDR2 sequences are LGHDT and YNNKEL (reference sequence). The CDR3 sequence is CASSQGGQGASF. The CDR3 nucleotides are TGTGCCAGCAGCCAAGGGGGACAGGGAGCGTCCTTC.

The chain combines TRBV6-4 with TRBJ2-1; 14 nucleotides agree with TRBD2. In germline, CDR1 is MRHNA, CDR2 SNTAGT. The ends lost 3 bases at V and 5 bases at J; junction bases unmatched: 0. The CDR3 runs to 15 residues. The CDR3: CASSEGLAGDNEQFF. CDR3 DNA: TGTGCCAGCAGTGAGGGACTAGCGGGGGACAATGAGCAGTTCTTC.